This TCR beta chain was captured by sequencing in a study of blood T cell repertoires in COVID-19. At the level of the study: COVID-19 samples from acute and convalescent phases originated in the United States, Italy and Spain. Nucleic acid was either cDNA or gDNA, and it came from T cells, B-cell-depleted T cells, or PBMCs.

From germline, CDR1 is MNHEY and CDR2 SVGEGT. J was trimmed by 5 bases and V by 6 bases; bases with no gene match: 9. The CDR3 is 15 residues long. In the original processing: Counts of nucleated cells, estimated from reference gene primer amplification, were obtained. The assay was immunoSEQ multiplex PCR, and TCRdb's table has in-frame clones only and misses some. V, J and clone size are those of that table, while D and trimming were read from the DNA. The sample includes 95,000 to 130,000 clones, 82% of them seen just once. The V and J genes are TRBV6-2 or TRBV6-3 and TRBJ2-1, with 8 bases matching TRBD1. The sequence came from a man in his 70s with active or convalescent COVID-19. The material sequenced was peripheral blood. This chain's CDR3 is CASSTRDRSNNEQFF. The CDR3 DNA is TGTGCCAGCAGCACGAGGGACAGGTCGAACAATGAGCAGTTCTTC.